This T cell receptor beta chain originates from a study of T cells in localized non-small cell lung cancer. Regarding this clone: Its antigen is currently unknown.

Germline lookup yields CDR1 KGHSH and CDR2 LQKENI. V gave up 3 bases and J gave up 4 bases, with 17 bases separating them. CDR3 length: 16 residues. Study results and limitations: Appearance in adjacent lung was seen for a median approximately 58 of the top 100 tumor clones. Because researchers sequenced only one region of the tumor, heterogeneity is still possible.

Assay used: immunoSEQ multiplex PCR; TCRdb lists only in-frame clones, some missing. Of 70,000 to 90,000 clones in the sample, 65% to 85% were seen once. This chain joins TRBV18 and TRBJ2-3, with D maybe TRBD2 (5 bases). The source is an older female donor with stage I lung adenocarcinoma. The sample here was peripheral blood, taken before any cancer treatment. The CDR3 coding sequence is TGTGCCAGCTCACCTCGGAGCGGTGCTGGGGCAGATACGCAGTATTTT. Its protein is CASSPRSGAGADTQYF.